The source of this T cell receptor beta chain is a study of T cell changes during pregnancy in multiple sclerosis. Assay used: immunoSEQ multiplex PCR; TCRdb lists only in-frame clones, some missing. Among about 64,000 clones listed, about nine tenths were seen once. This clonotype was sampled from a female donor with multiple sclerosis, enrolled in a pregnancy study. This specimen was peripheral blood, taken in the second trimester of pregnancy.

This CDR3 reads CASSRLGQPNTEAFF. For the CDR3, the DNA is TGTGCCAGCAGTAGACTGGGACAGCCGAACACTGAAGCTTTCTTT. This chain joins TRBV2 and TRBJ1-1; 7 bases align to TRBD1. CDR1 is SNHLY, CDR2 FYNNEI, per germline. The CDR3 is made up of 15 amino acids. The trim removed 5 bases at V and 1 base at J, leaving 7 bases unmatched. The full variable domain, in which reference TRBV2 and TRBJ1-1 provide the parts outside the CDR3, is EPEVTQTPSHQVTQMGQEVILRCVPISNHLYFYWYRQILGQKVEFLVSFYNNEISEKSEIFDDQFSVERPDGSNFTLKIRSTKLEDSAMYFCASSRLGQPNTEAFFGQGTRLTVV.